This T cell receptor (beta chain) was obtained from a study of cytomegalovirus exposure and HLA in healthy donors. Germline CDR1 and CDR2: MNHNS and SASEGT. V trimming: 6 bases; J trimming: 11 bases; junction bases outside the gene matches: 10. The CDR3 runs to 13 residues. The PCR had 60 Vbeta and 13 Jbeta primers. Method: immunoSEQ multiplex PCR; TCRdb's copy keeps in-frame clones and lacks some. The sample lists about 100,000 clones; 80% to 90% were seen once. V is TRBV6-1 and J is TRBJ1-2, with 9 bases identical to TRBD1. Sequencing used PBMCs. The TCR originated in a woman aged 18 to 35 in good health and CMV-seronegative. In nucleotides, the CDR3 is TGTGCCAGCAGCCGGACAGGGGATGCGAGGTACACCTTC. This gives the protein CASSRTGDARYTF.